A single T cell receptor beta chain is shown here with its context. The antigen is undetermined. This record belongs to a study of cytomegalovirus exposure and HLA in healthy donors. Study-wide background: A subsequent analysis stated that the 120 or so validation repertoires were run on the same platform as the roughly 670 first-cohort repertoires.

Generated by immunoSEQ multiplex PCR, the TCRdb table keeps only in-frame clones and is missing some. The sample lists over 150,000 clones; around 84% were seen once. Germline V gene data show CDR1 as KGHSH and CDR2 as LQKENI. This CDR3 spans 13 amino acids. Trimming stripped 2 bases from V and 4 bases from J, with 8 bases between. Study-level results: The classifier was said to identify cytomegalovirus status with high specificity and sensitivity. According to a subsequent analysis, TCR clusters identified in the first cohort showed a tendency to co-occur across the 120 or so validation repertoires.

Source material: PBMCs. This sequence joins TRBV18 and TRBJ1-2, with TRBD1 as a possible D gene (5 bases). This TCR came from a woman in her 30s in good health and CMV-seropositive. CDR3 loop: CASSPERGYGYTF. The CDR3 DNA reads TGTGCCAGCTCACCAGAAAGGGGCTATGGCTACACCTTC.